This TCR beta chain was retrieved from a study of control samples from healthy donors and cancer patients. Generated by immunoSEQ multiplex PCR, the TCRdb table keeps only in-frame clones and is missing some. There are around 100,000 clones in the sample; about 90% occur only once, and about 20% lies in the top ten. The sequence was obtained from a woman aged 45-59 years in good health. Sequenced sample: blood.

CDR3: CASSLTPLVADTQYF. CDR3 nucleotide sequence: TGTGCCAGCAGCTTAACCCCCCTAGTCGCAGATACGCAGTATTTT. The chain employs TRBV7-3 and TRBJ2-3; D is undetermined. Per the germline V gene, CDR1 is SGHTA and CDR2 is FQGTGA. V was cut by 0 bases and J by 4 bases, with 11 bases left in between. The CDR3 is 15 amino acids.